The 7 T cell receptor beta chains listed next were all sequenced from one sample in a study of identifying expanded T cells in peripheral blood. Measured with immunoSEQ multiplex PCR; TCRdb has only the in-frame clones, and not every one. Among fewer than 85,000 clones listed, 80% to 90% were seen once. The sequencing input was blood. The receptor set was obtained from a person aged 18 to 70 in good health.

The chain is built from TRBV6-1 and TRBJ1-4, with D hard to call. Deletions cut 7 bases from V and 0 bases from J, with 12 bases between. The CDR3 sequence is 15 residues long. CDR1 is MNHNS, CDR2 SASEGT, per germline. CDR3: CASKKDDTTNEKLFF. For the CDR3, the DNA is TGTGCCAGCAAAAAGGACGATACAACTAATGAAAAACTGTTTTTT.

This chain joins TRBV19 and TRBJ1-4; TRBD1 aligns across 8 bases. This CDR3 has 13 residues. Germline CDR1 reads LNHDA; CDR2 reads SQIVND (reference sequence). J lost 8 bases, V lost 9 bases, and 8 bases had no gene match. The CDR3 DNA reads as TGTGCCAGCCTTGACAGGGGTTTAGAAAAACTGTTTTTT. This gives the protein CASLDRGLEKLFF. Full variable domain (outside the CDR3, taken from reference TRBV19 and TRBJ1-4): DGGITQSPKYLFRKEGQNVTLSCEQNLNHDAMYWYRQDPGQGLRLIYYSQIVNDFQKGDIAEGYSVSREKKESFPLTVTSAQKNPTAFYLCASLDRGLEKLFFGSGTQLSVL.

The chain employs TRBV2 and TRBJ1-1; 9 nucleotides line up with TRBD1. Germline CDR1 SNHLY, CDR2 FYNNEI. This CDR3 has 13 amino acids. The V and J ends lost 9 bases and 0 bases, in that order; junction bases with no gene match: 2. The CDR3 is CASGQGMNTEAFF. CDR3 coding DNA: TGTGCCAGTGGACAGGGGATGAACACTGAAGCTTTCTTT.

The chain carries TRBV27 and TRBJ2-7, with TRBD2 matching over 9 bases. The CDR3 has 14 amino acids. Looked up from germline, CDR1 is MNHEY and CDR2 is SMNVEV (reference sequence). V shed 6 bases, J shed 2 bases, and the junction held 5 bases outside the gene matches. The CDR3, as DNA: TGTGCCAGCAGGCTGACTAGCGGCCCCTACGAGCAGTACTTC. It codes for CASRLTSGPYEQYF.

J is TRBJ2-3 and V is TRBV5-1; 9 bases fit TRBD1. The CDR3 loop spans 16 amino acids. V trimming: 4 bases; J trimming: 3 bases; junction bases outside the gene matches: 9. Germline CDR1 reads SGHRS; CDR2 reads YFSETQ. CDR3 amino acids: CASSVVGTGLTDTQYF. The CDR3 DNA reads TGCGCCAGCAGCGTAGTCGGGACAGGGTTAACAGATACGCAGTATTTT.

This chain links TRBV7-6 with TRBJ2-7, with 8 bases that match TRBD2. The CDR3 spans 17 residues. J gave up 5 bases and V 0 bases, and 12 bases lay outside the gene matches. Per germline, CDR1 SGHVS and CDR2 FNYEAQ. The CDR3 loop is CASSLASGRGGSHEQYF. In DNA, the CDR3 is TGTGCCAGCAGCTTAGCGAGCGGGAGAGGTGGGTCCCACGAGCAGTACTTC.

V usage is TRBV7-8 and J usage is TRBJ1-1, with D tentatively TRBD1 (5 bases). Germline V CDR1 and CDR2: SGHVS, FQNEAQ. V gave up 5 bases and J gave up 7 bases, with 14 bases separating them. This CDR3 spans 13 amino acids. In DNA, the CDR3 is TGTGCCAGCAGCCGCACAAGGGGCGGTGAAGCTTTCTTT. Translating gives CASSRTRGGEAFF.